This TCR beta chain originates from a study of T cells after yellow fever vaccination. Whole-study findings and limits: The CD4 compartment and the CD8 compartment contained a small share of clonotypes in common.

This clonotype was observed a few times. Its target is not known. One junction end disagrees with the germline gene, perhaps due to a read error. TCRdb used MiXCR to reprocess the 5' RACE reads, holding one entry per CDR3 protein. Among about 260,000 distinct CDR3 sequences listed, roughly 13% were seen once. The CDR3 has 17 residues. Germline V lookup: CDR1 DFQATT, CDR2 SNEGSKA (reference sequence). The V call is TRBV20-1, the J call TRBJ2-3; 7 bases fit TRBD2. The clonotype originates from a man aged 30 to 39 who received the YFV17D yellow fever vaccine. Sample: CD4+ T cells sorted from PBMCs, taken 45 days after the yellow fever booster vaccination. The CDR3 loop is CCARDGRRGLQTDTQYF. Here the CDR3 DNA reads TGCTGTGCTAGAGATGGACGGCGGGGACTACAAACAGATACGCAGTATTTT.